This paragraph covers one T cell receptor (beta chain) sequence. Its matching antigen is unknown. The CDR3 runs to 16 residues. Germline-derived CDR1 and CDR2 are MRHNA and SNTAGT. V lost 5 bases and J lost 1, with 14 bases in between. The assay was immunoSEQ multiplex PCR, and TCRdb's table has in-frame clones only and misses some. The sample yields roughly 1,500,000 clones, approximately 98% seen once. The data were obtained in a study of shared clonotypes between healthy human individuals. Healthy adults negative for HIV, lacking recent acute infections or vaccinations, served as donors. Memory CD4+ cells were the fraction left after CD45RA+ naive selection. Whole-study findings and limits: The sampled material consisted only of blood, and tissue repertoires are likely to differ. Clonotype sharing among donors was expected to depend on sequencing depth.

This chain uses TRBV6-4 with TRBJ2-2; D unresolved. This clonotype was obtained from a man under 40 in good health. The sequencing input was naive CD4+ T cells sorted from blood. Subset here: CD45RA+ positively selected. The CDR3 DNA sequence: TGTGCCAGCAGTCTCCCCTTCAGGCGGAACACCGGGGAGCTGTTTTTT. This gives the protein CASSLPFRRNTGELFF.